This record concerns one T cell receptor beta chain sequence. Its antigen is unidentified. Repertoires were generated with immunoSEQ multiplex PCR, while TCRdb's copy carries only in-frame clones and drops some. The sample records some 34,000 clones, roughly 90% being singletons. CDR1 and CDR2 (germline): SGHRS, YFSETQ. The CDR3 is 18 amino acids. The V gene end was trimmed by 4 bases and the J gene end by 2 bases; junction bases not matched to a gene: 7. The sample belongs to a study of chemoradiotherapy in HPV16-positive cancers. Whole-study results and caveats: Candidate HPV-specific clones and E7-related TCR motifs grew in tumor during treatment.

Here the sequenced sample was blood, taken from a patient who underwent chemoradiotherapy. The chain recombines TRBV5-1 with TRBJ2-3, with 16 bases fitting TRBD2. The TCR sequence derives from a human donor with HPV-associated anogenital cancer. The chain's CDR3 is CASSRGTSGGVSTDTQYF. CDR3 in DNA: TGCGCCAGCAGCCGAGGGACTAGCGGGGGGGTTTCCACAGATACGCAGTATTTT.